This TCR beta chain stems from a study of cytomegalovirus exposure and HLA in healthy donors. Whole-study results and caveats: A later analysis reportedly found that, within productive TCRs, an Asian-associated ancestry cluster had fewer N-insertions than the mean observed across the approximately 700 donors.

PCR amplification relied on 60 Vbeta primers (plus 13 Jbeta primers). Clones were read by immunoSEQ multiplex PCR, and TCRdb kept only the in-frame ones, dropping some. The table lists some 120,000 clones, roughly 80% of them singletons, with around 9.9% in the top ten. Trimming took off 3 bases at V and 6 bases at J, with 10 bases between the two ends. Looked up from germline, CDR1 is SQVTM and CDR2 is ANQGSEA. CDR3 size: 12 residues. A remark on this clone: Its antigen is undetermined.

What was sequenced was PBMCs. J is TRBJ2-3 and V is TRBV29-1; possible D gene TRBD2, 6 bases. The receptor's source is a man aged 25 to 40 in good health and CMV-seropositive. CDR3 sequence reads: CSVDGLSDTQYF. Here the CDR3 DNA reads TGCAGCGTTGATGGACTATCCGATACGCAGTATTTT.